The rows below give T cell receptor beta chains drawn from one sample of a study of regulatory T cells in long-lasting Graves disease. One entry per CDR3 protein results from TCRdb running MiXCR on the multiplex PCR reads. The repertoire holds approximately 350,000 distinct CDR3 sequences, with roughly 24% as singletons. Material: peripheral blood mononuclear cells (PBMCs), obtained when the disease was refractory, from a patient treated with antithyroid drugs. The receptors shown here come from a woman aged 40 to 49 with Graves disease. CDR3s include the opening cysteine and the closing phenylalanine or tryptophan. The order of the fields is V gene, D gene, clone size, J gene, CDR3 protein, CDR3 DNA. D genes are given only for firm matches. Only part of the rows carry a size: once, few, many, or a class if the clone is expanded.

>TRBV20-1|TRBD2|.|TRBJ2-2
CSAREVAGGDTGELFF
TGCAGTGCTAGAGAAGTAGCGGGAGGGGATACCGGGGAGCTGTTTTTT
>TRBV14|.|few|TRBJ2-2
CASSQWAAGPNTGELFF
TGTGCCAGCAGCCAATGGGCGGCAGGACCGAACACCGGGGAGCTGTTTTTT
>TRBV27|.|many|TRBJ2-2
CASSLGSGTGELFF
TGTGCCAGCAGTTTGGGCAGCGGGACCGGGGAGCTGTTTTTT
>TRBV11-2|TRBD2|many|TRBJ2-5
CASRTFRLAGGLQYF
TGTGCCAGCAGAACCTTTCGTCTAGCGGGAGGTTTGCAGTACTTC
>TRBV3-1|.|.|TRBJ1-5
CASSRNGDQPQHF
TGTGCCAGCAGCCGAAACGGGGACCAGCCCCAGCATTTT
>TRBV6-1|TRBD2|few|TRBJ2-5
CASSLGGPGETQYF
TGTGCCAGCAGTCTGGGAGGGCCGGGGGAGACCCAGTACTTC
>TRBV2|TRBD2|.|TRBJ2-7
CASRPSGTSYEQYF
TGTGCCAGCAGGCCTAGCGGGACTAGCTACGAGCAGTACTTC
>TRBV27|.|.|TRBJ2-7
CASSLSLTSYEQYF
TGTGCCAGCAGTTTATCGTTGACTTCCTACGAGCAGTACTTC
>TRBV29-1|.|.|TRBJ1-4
CSAGQNNEKLFF
TGCAGCGCAGGACAGAATAATGAAAAACTGTTTTTT
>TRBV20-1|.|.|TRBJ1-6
CSASAPNSPLHF
TGCAGTGCTTCTGCCCCGAATTCACCCCTCCACTTT
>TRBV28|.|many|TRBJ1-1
CASSLPGRNTEAFF
TGTGCCAGCAGTTTACCAGGGCGCAACACTGAAGCTTTCTTT
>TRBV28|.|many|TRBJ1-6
CASSSSLANSPLHF
TGTGCCAGCAGTTCCTCATTAGCGAATTCACCCCTCCACTTT
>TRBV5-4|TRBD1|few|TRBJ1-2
CASSLGQGEGYTF
TGTGCCAGCAGCTTGGGTCAGGGGGAAGGCTACACCTTC
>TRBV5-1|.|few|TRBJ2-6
CASSLLRSSGANVLTF
TGCGCCAGCAGCTTGCTTCGCAGCTCTGGGGCCAACGTCCTGACTTTC
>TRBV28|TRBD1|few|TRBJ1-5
CASRTGGESNQPQHF
TGTGCCAGCAGGACAGGGGGGGAGAGCAATCAGCCCCAGCATTTT
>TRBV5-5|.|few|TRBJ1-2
CASSLGFSWVGGYTF
TGTGCCAGCAGCTTGGGTTTTAGCTGGGTCGGTGGCTACACCTTC
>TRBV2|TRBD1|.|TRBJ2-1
CASIPGQGANEQFF
TGTGCCAGCATCCCGGGACAGGGGGCGAATGAGCAGTTCTTC
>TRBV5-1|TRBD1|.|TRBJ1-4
CASSLKTGTGLQPEKLFF
TGCGCCAGCAGCTTAAAAACCGGGACAGGGTTGCAACCTGAAAAACTGTTTTTT
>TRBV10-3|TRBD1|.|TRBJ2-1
CAISGRQGANEQFF
TGTGCCATCAGTGGTAGACAGGGGGCGAATGAGCAGTTCTTC
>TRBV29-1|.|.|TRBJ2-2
CSVGGGYGELFF
TGCAGCGTTGGTGGAGGGTACGGGGAGCTGTTTTTT
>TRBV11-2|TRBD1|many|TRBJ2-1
CASSLFFVRKGANEQFF
TGTGCCAGCAGCTTATTCTTCGTCAGGAAGGGGGCCAATGAGCAGTTCTTC
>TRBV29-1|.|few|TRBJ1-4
CSVGGNEKLFF
TGCAGCGTTGGGGGTAATGAAAAACTGTTTTTT